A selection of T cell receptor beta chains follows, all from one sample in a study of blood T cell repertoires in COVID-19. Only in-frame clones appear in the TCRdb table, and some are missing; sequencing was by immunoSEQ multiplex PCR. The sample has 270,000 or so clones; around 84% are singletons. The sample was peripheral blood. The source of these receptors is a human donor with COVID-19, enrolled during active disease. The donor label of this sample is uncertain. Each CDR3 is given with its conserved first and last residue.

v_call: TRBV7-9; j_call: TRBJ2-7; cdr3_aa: CASSRGQPSYEQYF
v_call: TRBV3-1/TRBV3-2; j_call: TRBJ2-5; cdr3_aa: CASSQDLETQYF
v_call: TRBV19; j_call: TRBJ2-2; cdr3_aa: CASSIRGTTPETGELFF
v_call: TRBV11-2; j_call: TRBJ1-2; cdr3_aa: CASSRDRGPDGYTF
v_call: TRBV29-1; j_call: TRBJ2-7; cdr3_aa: CSVVGGPFWNEQYF
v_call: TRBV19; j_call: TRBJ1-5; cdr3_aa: CASSNLGRGDGNQPQHF
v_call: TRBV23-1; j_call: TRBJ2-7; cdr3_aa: CASSHITPDRAYEQYF
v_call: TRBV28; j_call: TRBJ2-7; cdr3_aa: CATVGASYEQYF
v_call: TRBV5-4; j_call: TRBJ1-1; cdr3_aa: CASSLTLEDTEAFF
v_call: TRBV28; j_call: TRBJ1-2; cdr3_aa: CASSFDGGGQGLGYTF
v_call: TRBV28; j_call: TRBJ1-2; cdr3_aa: CASRLHGTVGGYTF
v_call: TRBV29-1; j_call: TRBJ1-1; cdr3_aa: CSGTGAVGTEAFF
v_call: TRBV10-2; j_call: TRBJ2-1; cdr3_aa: CASSEVGHEQFF
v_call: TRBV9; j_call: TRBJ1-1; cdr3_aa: CASSVAGVATEAFF
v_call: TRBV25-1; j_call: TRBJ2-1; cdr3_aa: CASSALSLPSSYNEQFF
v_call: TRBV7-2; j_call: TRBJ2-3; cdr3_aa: CASSLALGGGEADTQYF
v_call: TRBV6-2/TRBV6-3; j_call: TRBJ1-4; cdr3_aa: CASSYSAGATNEKLFF
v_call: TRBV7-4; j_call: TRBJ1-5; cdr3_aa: CASSLATWTGVGNQPQHF
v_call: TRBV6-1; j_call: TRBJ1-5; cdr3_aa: CASSENHRLSNQPQHF
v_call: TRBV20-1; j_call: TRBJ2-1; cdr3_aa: CSASGSRWNEQFF
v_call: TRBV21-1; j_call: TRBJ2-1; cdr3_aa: CASSKVPRVLGGPRSYNEQFF
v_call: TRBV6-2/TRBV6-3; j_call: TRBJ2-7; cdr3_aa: CASSRSSPLYEQYF
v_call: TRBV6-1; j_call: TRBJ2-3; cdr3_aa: CASSEALTSGSDTQYF
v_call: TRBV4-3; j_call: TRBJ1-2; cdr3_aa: CASSQYHYTVSDYGYTF
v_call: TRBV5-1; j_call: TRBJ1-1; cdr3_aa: CASSLIGRNTEAFF
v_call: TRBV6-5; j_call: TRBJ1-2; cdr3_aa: CASTSRSSNYGYTF
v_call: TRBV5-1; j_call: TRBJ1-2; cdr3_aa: CASSLPGVGYGYTF
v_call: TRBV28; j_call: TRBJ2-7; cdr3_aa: CASSFPGGTYEQYF
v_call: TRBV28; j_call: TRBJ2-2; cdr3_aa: CASSPSSGFNTGELFF
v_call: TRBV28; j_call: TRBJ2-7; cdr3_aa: CASSLLTSGTGEQYF
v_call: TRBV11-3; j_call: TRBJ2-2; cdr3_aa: CASRGQGNTGELFF
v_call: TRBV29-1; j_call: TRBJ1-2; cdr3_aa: CSVPGTGDYGYTF
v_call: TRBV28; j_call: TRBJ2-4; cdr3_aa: CASSLREDFKNIQYF
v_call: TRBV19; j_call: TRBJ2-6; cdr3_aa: CASKGWPAESSGANVLTF
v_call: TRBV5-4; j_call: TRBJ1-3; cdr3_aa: CASSLIASGIFSGNTIYF
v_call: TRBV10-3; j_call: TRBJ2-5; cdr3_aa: CAIGTRETQYF
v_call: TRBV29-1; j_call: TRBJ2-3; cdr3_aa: CSVEEGGVPDTQYF
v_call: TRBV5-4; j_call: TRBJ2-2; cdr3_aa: CASSQETPNTGELFF
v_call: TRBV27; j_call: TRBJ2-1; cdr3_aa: CASSLAAYNEQFF
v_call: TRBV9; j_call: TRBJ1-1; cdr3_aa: CASSVVGGVNTEAFF
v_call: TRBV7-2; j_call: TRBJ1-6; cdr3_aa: CASKPLREASPLHF
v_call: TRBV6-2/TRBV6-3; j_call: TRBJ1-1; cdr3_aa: CASSYGQNTEAFF
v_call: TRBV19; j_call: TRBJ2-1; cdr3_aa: CASSSRLDNNEQFF
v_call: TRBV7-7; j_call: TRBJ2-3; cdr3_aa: CASSPGADLQYF
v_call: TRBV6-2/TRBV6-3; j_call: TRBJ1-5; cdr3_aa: CASSYFDRDISNQPQHF
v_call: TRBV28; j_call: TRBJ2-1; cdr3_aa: CATTVFGGNEQFF
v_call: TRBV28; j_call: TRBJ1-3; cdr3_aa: CASIPPPGNTIYF
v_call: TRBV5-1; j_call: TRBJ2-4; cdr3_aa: CASSLSGGEAKNIQYF
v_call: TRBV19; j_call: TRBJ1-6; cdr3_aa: CASTAAGYNSPLHF
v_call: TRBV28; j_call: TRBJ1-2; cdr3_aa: CASSQPSGSSGGYTF
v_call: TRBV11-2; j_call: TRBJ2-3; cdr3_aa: CASSPQSSTDTQYF
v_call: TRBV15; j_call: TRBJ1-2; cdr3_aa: CATSNGQGLGYTF
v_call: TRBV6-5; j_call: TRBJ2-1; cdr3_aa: CASGDSLKQFF
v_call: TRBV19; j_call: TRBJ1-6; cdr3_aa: CASSPQENSPLHF
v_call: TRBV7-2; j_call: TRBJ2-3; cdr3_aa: CASSLGLAGPTDTQYF
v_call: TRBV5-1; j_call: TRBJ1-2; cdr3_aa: CASKGSTGGNYGYTF
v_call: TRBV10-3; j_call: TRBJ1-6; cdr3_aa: CAISESIGEGRYNSPLHF
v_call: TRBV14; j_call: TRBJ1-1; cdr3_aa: CASSQGRGRNTEAFF
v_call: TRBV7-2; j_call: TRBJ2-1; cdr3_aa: CASSLGGGASGEQFF